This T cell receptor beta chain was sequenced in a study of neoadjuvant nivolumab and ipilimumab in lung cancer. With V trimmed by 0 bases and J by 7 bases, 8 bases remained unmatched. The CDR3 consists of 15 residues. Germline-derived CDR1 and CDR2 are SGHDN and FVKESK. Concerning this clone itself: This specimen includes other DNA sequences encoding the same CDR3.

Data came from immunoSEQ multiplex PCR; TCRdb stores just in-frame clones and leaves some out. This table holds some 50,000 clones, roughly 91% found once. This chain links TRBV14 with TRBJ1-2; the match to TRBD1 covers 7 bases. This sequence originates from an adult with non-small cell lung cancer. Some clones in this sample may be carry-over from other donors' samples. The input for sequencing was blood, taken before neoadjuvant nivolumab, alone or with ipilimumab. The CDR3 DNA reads TGTGCCAGCAGCCAAGATAGAGGGGGCGCCGGTGGCTACACCTTC. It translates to CASSQDRGGAGGYTF.